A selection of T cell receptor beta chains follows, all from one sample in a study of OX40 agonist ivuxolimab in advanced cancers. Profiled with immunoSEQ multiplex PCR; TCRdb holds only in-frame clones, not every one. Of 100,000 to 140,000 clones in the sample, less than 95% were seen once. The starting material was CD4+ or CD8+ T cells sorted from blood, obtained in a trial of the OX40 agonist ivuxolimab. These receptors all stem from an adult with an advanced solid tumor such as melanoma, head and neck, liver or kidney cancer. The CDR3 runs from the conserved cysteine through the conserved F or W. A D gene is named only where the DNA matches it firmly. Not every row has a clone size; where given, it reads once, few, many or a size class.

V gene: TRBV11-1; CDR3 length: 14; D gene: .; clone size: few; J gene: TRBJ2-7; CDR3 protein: CASSFKDNSYEQYF; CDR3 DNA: TGTGCCAGCAGCTTTAAGGACAACTCCTACGAGCAGTACTTC
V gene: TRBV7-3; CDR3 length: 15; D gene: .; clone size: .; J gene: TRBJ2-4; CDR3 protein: CASSPSQGAKNIQYF; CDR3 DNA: TGTGCCAGCAGCCCCTCACAGGGAGCCAAAAACATTCAGTACTTC
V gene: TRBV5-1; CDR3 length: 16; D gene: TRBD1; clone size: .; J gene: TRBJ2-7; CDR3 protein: CASSLAPVDRAGEQYF; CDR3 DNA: TGCGCCAGCAGCCTAGCTCCTGTTGACAGGGCGGGCGAGCAGTACTTC
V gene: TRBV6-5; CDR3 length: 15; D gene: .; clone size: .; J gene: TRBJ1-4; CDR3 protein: CASSKGLPGGEKLFF; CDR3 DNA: TGTGCCAGCAGTAAGGGACTACCGGGTGGTGAAAAACTGTTTTTT
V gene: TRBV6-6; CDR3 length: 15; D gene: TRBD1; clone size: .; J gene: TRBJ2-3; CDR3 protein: CASAAGQGATDTQYF; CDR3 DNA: TGTGCCAGCGCCGCGGGACAGGGGGCCACAGATACGCAGTATTTT
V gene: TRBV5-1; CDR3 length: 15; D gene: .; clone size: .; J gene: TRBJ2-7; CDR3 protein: CASSPVQGTPYEQYF; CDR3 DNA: TGCGCCAGCAGCCCAGTGCAGGGGACTCCCTACGAGCAGTACTTC
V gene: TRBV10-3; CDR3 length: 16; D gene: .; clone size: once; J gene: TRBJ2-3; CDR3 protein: CAISDFRAGQTDTQYF; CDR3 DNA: TGTGCCATCAGTGACTTTAGGGCGGGCCAGACAGATACGCAGTATTTT
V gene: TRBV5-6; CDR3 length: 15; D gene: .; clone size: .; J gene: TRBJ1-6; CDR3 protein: CASSPRLGGNSPLHF; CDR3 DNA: TGTGCCAGCAGCCCTCGGCTGGGAGGTAATTCACCCCTCCACTTT
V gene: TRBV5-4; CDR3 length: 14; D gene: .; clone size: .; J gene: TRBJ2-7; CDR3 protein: CASSLAGPSYEQYF; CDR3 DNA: TGTGCCAGCAGCTTGGCCGGGCCTTCCTACGAGCAGTACTTC
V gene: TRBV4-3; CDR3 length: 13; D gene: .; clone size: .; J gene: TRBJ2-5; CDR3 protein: CASSQDRQETQYF; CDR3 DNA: TGCGCCAGCAGCCAAGACAGACAAGAGACCCAGTACTTC
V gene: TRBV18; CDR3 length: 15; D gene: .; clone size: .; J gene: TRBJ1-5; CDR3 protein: CASSPLEGFAQPQHF; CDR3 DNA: TGTGCCAGCTCACCACTCGAGGGGTTCGCACAGCCCCAGCATTTT
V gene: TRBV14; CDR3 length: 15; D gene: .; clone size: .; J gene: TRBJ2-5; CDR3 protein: CASSAEQSGAETQYF; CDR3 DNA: TGTGCCAGCAGCGCTGAGCAATCGGGCGCCGAGACCCAGTACTTC
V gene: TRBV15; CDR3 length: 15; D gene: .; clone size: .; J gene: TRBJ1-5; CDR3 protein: CATSRGGPGNQPQHF; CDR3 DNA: TGTGCCACCAGCAGAGGAGGGCCAGGGAATCAGCCCCAGCATTTT
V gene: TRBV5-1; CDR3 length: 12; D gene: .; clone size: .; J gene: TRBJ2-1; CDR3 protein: CASSLGGNEQFF; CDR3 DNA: TGCGCCAGCAGCTTGGGGGGCAATGAGCAGTTCTTC
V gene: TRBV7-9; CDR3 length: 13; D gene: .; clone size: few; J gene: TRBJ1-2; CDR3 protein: CASSLDPGLGYTF; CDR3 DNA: TGTGCCAGCAGCTTAGATCCGGGACTTGGCTACACCTTC
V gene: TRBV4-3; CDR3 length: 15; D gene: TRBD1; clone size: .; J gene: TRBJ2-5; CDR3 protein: CASSRRDREQETQYF; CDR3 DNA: TGCGCCAGCAGCCGCCGGGACAGGGAACAAGAGACCCAGTACTTC
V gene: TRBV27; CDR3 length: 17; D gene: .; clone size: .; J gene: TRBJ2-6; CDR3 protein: CASSRFLLSSGANVLTF; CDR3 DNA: TGTGCCAGCAGTCGCTTCCTCCTGAGCTCTGGGGCCAACGTCCTGACTTTC
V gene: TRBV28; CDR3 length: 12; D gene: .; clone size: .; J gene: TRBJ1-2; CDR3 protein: CASSPMVYGYTF; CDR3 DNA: TGTGCCAGCAGTCCAATGGTCTATGGCTACACCTTC
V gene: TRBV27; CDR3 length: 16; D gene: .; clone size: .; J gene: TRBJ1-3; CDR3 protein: CASSLGFSTSGNTIYF; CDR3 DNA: TGTGCCAGCAGTTTAGGCTTCTCCACCTCTGGAAACACCATATATTTT
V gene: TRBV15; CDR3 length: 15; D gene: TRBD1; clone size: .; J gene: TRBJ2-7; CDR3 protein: CATSRERDSSYEQYF; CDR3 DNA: TGTGCCACCAGCAGAGAACGGGACAGCTCCTACGAGCAGTACTTC
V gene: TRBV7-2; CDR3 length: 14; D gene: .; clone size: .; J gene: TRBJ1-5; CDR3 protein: CASSQFRADGPQHF; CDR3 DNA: TGTGCCAGCAGCCAATTCCGGGCCGACGGGCCCCAGCATTTT
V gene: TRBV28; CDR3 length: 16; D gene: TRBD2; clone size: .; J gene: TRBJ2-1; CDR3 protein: CASSTVGRSSYNEQFF; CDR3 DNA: TGTGCCAGCAGTACCGTCGGGAGGAGCTCCTACAATGAGCAGTTCTTC
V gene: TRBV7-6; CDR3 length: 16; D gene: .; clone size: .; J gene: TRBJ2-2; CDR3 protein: CASSLSRAGTTGELFF; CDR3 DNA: TGTGCCAGCAGCTTAAGCCGAGCAGGGACGACCGGGGAGCTGTTTTTT
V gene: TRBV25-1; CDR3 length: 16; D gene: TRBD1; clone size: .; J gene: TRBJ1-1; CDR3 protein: CASRPNGDSWNTEAFF; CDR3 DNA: TGTGCCAGCAGACCAAACGGGGACAGTTGGAACACTGAAGCTTTCTTT
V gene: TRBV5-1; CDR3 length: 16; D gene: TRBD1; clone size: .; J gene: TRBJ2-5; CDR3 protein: CASSWGQSRGQETQYF; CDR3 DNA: TGCGCCAGCAGCTGGGGACAGTCGAGGGGCCAAGAGACCCAGTACTTC
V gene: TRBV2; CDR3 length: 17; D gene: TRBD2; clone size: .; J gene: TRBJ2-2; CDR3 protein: CASSVRLAGVETGELFF; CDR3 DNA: TGTGCCAGCAGTGTCAGACTAGCGGGAGTTGAAACCGGGGAGCTGTTTTTT
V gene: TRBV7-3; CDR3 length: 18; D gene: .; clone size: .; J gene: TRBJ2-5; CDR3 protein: CASSLVGSAADSQETQYF; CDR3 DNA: TGTGCCAGCAGCCTCGTAGGCTCAGCAGCCGACTCCCAAGAGACCCAGTACTTC
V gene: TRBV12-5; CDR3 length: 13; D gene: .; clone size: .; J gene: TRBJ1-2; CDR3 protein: CASGLAPNRGYTF; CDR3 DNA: TGTGCTAGTGGTTTGGCCCCCAATCGAGGCTACACCTTC
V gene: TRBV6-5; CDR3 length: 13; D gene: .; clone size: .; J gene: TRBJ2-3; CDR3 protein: CASSLRNTDTQYF; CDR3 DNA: TGTGCCAGCAGTCTGCGGAACACAGATACGCAGTATTTT
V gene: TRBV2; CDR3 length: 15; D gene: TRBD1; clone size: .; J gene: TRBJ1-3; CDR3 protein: CASSQRGQAGNTIYF; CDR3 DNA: TGTGCCAGCAGCCAAAGGGGACAGGCCGGAAACACCATATATTTT
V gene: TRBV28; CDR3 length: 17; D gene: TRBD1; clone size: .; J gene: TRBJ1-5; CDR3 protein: CASSLSGQGASEGPQHF; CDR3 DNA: TGTGCCAGCAGTTTATCGGGACAGGGGGCCTCCGAGGGGCCCCAGCATTTT
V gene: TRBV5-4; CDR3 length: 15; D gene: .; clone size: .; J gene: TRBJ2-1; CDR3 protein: CASSLGQNLYNEQFF; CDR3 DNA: TGTGCCAGCAGCTTGGGGCAGAACCTCTACAATGAGCAGTTCTTC